The source of this T cell receptor beta chain is a study of T cell responses to AZD1222 COVID-19 vaccine. Study-level results: Among those given AZD1222, only five or six were seropositive at baseline. Repertoire sampling was restricted to post-peak T cell response timepoints.

Germline values: CDR1 LNHDA, CDR2 SQIVND (reference sequence). The CDR3 is 13 amino acids. V shed 6 bases and J shed 0 bases, with 6 bases lying between them. Profiling relied on immunoSEQ multiplex PCR, and the TCRdb table lists in-frame clones only, not all of them. The sample contains about 92,000 clones, approximately 90% of which appear only once. Points on this clone: Its antigen is not known. The same CDR3 is also encoded by other DNA sequences in this sample.

The genes are TRBV19 and TRBJ1-5; D is ambiguous. Sample: peripheral blood, taken on day 0 of AZD1222 vaccination. The receptor's source is an adult in good health. CDR3 sequence reads: CASRDRSNQPQHF. For the CDR3, the DNA is TGTGCCAGTAGGGACCGTAGCAATCAGCCCCAGCATTTT.